This T cell receptor beta chain originates from a study of blood T cell repertoires in COVID-19. Across the study: The analysed material was cDNA or gDNA that came from T cells, B-cell-depleted T cells, or PBMCs.

Authors' analysis steps: Amplification of reference gene primers was used by the study to estimate nucleated cell counts. Sequenced by immunoSEQ multiplex PCR; TCRdb stores in-frame clones only, minus some. That table furnishes V, J and clone size, whereas the DNA furnished D and trimming. The table has 490,000 or so clones, approximately 86% seen once. Clinical history reported by participants formed the basis on which cohorts were assigned. The recovered donors of Cohort 3 showed two negative PCRs, clearance, or symptom resolution. CDR3 length: 15 amino acids. Per germline, CDR1 SGHTA and CDR2 FQGNSA. Trimming removed 5 bases at V and 4 bases at J, with 17 bases between.

V gene TRBV7-2 combines with J gene TRBJ1-2; tentative D call: TRBD1 (5 bases). Sequenced material: PBMCs or T cells enriched from blood (not recorded which). The receptor was derived from a woman aged 60-75 years who had recovered from COVID-19. CDR3 bases: TGTGCCAGCAGCCCGAGCGGGGCAGGGACCTATGGCTACACCTTC. Amino acids: CASSPSGAGTYGYTF.